The clone carrying this TCR beta chain occurred many times. These data originate in a study of T cells after yellow fever vaccination. TCRdb independently ran MiXCR on the 5' RACE reads; one entry per CDR3 protein. The sample consists of over 45,000 distinct CDR3 sequences, approximately 6% of them appearing once. Study-level points and caveats: Post-booster repertoires again held most primary-vaccination clones (about 96% CD4, approximately 90% CD8).

CDR1 is SGHNT, CDR2 YENEEA, per germline. J was trimmed by 4 bases and V by 0 bases; bases with no gene match: 11. This CDR3 has 18 amino acids. The source is a man aged 18 to 29 who received the YFV17D yellow fever vaccine. The specimen was PBMCs, either bulk or a sorted T-cell subset (CD4+, CD8+, memory, or dextramer-sorted; not recorded which), collected on the day of the yellow fever booster vaccination. The rearrangement joins TRBV11-3 to TRBJ2-1; 8 nucleotides align to TRBD2. The CDR3 DNA sequence: TGTGCCAGCAGCTTAGATCCTGGGCACGTAGCGGGGTACAATGAGCAGTTCTTC. It yields the protein CASSLDPGHVAGYNEQFF.